Described below is a single TCR beta chain sequence and its context. This clone was counted once. No cognate antigen has been identified for it. No much larger clone is present one base from it, and per-base qualities are unavailable. Receptors were amplified or captured by the immunoSEQ multiplex PCR assay. TCRdb took this table from immuneACCESS and kept in-frame rearrangements with V and J called. Such tables lack part of the clones; where checked against another copy, unresolved V genes explain under half of the gap, and the rest is unexplained. The sample records approximately 78,000 clones, roughly 95% of which are singletons. The ten largest make up roughly 0.24% of the sample. Ends trimmed: V by 1 base, J by 0 bases; bases unmatched to a gene: 14. From a lookup of the germline V gene, CDR1 and CDR2 are SQVTM and ANQGSEA. From its cysteine to its phenylalanine, the CDR3 spans 19 amino acids. Of all the DNA, just the CDR3 is kept, 57 bases in frame from base 1.

This record comes from a study of technical replicates of blood from several donors listed by TCRdb under 2017. This clonotype was sampled from a human donor in good health. The sequence is built from TRBV29-1 and TRBJ2-7; TRBD2 agrees with 11 junctional bases. Source material: T cells isolated from PBMCs. The DNA sequence is given as TGCAGCGTTGAAGTGGGGTATAGCGGGAGGGCCTCTTCCTCCTACGAGCAGTACTTC. It encodes CSVEVGYSGRASSSYEQYF.